This T cell receptor beta chain was retrieved from a study of T-cell reconstitution after alpha-beta-depleted transplantation in children. This clonotype was recorded many times. What it binds is unknown. The CDR3 length is 12 residues. Germline assignment: CDR1 KGHDR and CDR2 SFDVKD. V gave up 6 bases and J gave up 5 bases, with 7 bases separating them. A library of TCRbeta sequences, prepared with unique molecular identifiers, was generated. Using its own MiXCR run on the PCR reads, TCRdb lists one record per CDR3 protein. The table has 250,000 to 300,000 distinct CDR3 sequences, 10% seen once; the top ten hold 7% to 9.5%. Overall study results and limits: T-cell counts and diversity at one year post-transplant came mainly from newly produced T cells. High day-60 TCRbeta diversity in some patients came from surviving recipient T cells and thymic progenitors. Reported findings indicate that, about two months after transplant, alpha-beta T cells came from several hundred expanded clones, which were derived from non-depleted graft cells.

This chain connects TRBV24-1 to TRBJ1-5; weak D call: TRBD1 (6 bases). The receptor comes from a boy under three years old with acute myeloid leukemia, due to receive a stem cell transplant. Sequences were derived from PBMCs, sampled before TCRalphabeta/CD19-depleted stem cell transplant. Here the CDR3 reads CATSPGDQPQHF. In DNA form, the CDR3 reads TGTGCCACCAGTCCAGGGGATCAGCCCCAGCATTTT.